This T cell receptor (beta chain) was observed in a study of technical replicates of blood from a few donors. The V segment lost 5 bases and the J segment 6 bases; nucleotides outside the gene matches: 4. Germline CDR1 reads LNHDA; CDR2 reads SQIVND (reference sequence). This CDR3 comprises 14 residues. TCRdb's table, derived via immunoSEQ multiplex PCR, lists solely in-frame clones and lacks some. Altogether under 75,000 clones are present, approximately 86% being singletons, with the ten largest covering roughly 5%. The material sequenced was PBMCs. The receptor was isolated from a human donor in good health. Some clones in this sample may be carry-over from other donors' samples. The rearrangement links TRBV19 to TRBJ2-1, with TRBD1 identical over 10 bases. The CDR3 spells CASSPGQGFNEQFF. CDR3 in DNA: TGTGCCAGTAGTCCGGGACAGGGGTTCAATGAGCAGTTCTTC.